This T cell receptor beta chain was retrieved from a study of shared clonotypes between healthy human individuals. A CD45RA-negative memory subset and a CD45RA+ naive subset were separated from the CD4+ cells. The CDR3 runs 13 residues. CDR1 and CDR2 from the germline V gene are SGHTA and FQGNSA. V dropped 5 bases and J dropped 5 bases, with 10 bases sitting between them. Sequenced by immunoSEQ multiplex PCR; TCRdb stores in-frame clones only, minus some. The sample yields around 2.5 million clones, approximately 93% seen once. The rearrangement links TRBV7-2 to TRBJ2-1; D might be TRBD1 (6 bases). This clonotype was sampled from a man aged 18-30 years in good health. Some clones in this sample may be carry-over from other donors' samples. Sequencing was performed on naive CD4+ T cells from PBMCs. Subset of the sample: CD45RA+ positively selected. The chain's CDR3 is CASSPGVHNEQFF. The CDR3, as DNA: TGTGCCAGCAGCCCAGGGGTCCACAATGAGCAGTTCTTC.